This T cell receptor (beta chain) was observed in a study of Ad26.COV2.S vaccination and SARS-CoV-2 variants. The V end lost 11 bases, the J end lost 3 bases, and 26 bases lay between the germline ends. This CDR3 spans 16 amino acids. Germline V gene sequence: CDR1 WNHNN, CDR2 SYGVQD (reference sequence). Produced via immunoSEQ multiplex PCR; TCRdb's table is partial and in-frame only. The table records hundreds of thousands of clones, 90% of them present only once. Treatment reported: about 20 received Ad26.COV2.S at low or high dose, single or two shots; about 5 received placebo; per-sample allocation not given. Sampling was performed 63 days after the first vaccine or placebo injection. In Boston, an adult donor aged 18-55 years took part.

The rearrangement joins TRBV10-1 to TRBJ2-7; tentatively, D is TRBD2 (5 bases). The source material was peripheral blood, sampled in a trial of Ad26.COV2.S vaccine versus placebo. The sequence was collected from a person aged 18-60 years who received the Ad26.COV2.S COVID-19 vaccine or a placebo. The chain's CDR3 is CAGPSMIASMCYEQYF. The CDR3, as DNA: TGCGCCGGACCTTCTATGATAGCGAGTATGTGCTACGAGCAGTACTTC.